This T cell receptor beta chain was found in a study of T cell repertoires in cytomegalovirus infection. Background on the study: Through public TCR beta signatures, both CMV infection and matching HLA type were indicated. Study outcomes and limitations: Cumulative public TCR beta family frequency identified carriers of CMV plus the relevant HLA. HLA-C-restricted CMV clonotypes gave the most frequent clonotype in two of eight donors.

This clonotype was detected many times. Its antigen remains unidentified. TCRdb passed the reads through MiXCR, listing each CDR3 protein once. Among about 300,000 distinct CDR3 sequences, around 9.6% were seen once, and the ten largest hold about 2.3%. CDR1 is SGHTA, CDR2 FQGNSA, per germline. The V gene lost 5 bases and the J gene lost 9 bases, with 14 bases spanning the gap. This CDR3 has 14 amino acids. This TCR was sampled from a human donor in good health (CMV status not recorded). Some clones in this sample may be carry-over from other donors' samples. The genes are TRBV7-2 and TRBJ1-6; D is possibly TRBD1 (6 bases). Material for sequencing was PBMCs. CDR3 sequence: CASSLQGSISPLHF. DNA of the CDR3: TGTGCCAGCAGCCTACAGGGAAGCATTTCACCCCTCCACTTT. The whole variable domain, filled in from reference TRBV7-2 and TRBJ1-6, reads GAGVSQSPSNKVTEKGKDVELRCDPISGHTALYWYRQSLGQGLEFLIYFQGNSAPDKSGLPSDRFSAERTGGSVSTLTIQRTQQEDSAVYLCASSLQGSISPLHFGNGTRLTVT.